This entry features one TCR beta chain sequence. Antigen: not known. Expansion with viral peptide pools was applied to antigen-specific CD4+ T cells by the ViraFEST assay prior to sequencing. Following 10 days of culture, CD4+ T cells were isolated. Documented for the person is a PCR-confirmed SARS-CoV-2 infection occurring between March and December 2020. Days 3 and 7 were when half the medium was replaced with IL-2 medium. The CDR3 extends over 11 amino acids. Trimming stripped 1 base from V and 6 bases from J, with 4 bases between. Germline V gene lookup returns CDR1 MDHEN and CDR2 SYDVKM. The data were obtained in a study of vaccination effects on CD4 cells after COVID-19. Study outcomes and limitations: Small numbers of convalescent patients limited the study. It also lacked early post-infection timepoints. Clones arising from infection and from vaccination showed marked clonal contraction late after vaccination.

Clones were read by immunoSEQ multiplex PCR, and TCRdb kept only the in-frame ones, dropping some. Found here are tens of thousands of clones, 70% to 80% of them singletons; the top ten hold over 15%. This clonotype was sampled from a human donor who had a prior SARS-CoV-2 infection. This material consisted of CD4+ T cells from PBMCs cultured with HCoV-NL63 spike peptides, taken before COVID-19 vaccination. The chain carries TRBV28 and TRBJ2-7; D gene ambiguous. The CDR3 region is CASSLYGEQYF. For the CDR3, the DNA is TGTGCCAGCAGTTTATATGGCGAGCAGTACTTC.